The 22 T cell receptor beta chains in this list originate from one sample, sequenced in a study of PD-1 blockade in classical Hodgkin lymphoma. Stated time point: cycle 4 day 1 (C4D1), after more than five weeks of nivolumab. Each and every patient relapsed after autologous stem cell transplantation, and patients got differing brentuximab vedotin exposure. TCRdb keeps only in-frame clones here, not all; method: immunoSEQ multiplex PCR. The sample lists 20,000 to 25,000 clones, approximately 80% seen once, with 7.2% in the top ten. Sequenced here: peripheral blood mononuclear cells (PBMCs), sampled before the fourth cycle of nivolumab. The source of these receptors is a human donor with classical Hodgkin lymphoma.

For the CDR3, the DNA is TGTGCCAGCAGTGAATGGGACACTCAAGAGACCCAGTACTTC. It specifies CASSEWDTQETQYF. The V gene is TRBV6-1, the J gene TRBJ2-5; tentative D call: TRBD1 (6 bases). This CDR3 is 14 amino acids long. Germline V gene data show CDR1 as MNHNS and CDR2 as SASEGT. The V end lost 2 bases, the J end lost 2 bases, and 9 bases lay between the germline ends.

This clone was found a few times. The genes are TRBV7-9 and TRBJ2-2; the match to TRBD1 covers 7 bases. Germline V gene sequence: CDR1 SEHNR, CDR2 FQNEAQ (reference sequence). V lost 3 bases, J lost 3 bases, and 4 bases stayed unmatched. This CDR3 spans 15 amino acids. CDR3 in amino acids: CASSFRQGDTGELFF. The CDR3 DNA reads TGTGCCAGCAGCTTTAGACAGGGTGACACCGGGGAGCTGTTTTTT. The full variable domain, completed using reference TRBV7-9 and TRBJ2-2, is DTGVSQNPRHKITKRGQNVTFRCDPISEHNRLYWYRQTLGQGPEFLTYFQNEAQLEKSRLLSDRFSAERPKGSFSTLEIQRTEQGDSAMYLCASSFRQGDTGELFFGEGSRLTVL.

The chain is built from TRBV4-2 and TRBJ2-5, with D possibly matching TRBD2 (5 bases). There are 15 residues in the CDR3. V shed 0 bases and J shed 6 bases, with 14 bases lying between them. Germline-derived CDR1 and CDR2 are LGHNA and YNFKEQ. This chain's CDR3 is CASSQDWTYGKTQYF. In DNA form, the CDR3 reads TGTGCCAGCAGCCAAGATTGGACTTACGGAAAGACCCAGTACTTC.

The chain is built from TRBV18 and TRBJ2-2, with 9 bases aligning to TRBD1. Germline CDR1 reads KGHSH; CDR2 reads LQKENI. The CDR3 runs to 15 residues. V dropped 5 bases and J dropped 1; count of bases not matched to a gene: 2. Here the CDR3 reads CASSWGQGNTGELFF. CDR3 coding DNA: TGTGCCAGCTCATGGGGACAGGGGAACACCGGGGAGCTGTTTTTT. Together with reference TRBV18 and TRBJ2-2, the CDR3 gives the full variable domain: NAGVMQNPRHLVRRRGQEARLRCSPMKGHSHVYWYRQLPEEGLKFMVYLQKENIIDESGMPKERFSAEFPKEGPSILRIQQVVRGDSAAYFCASSWGQGNTGELFFGEGSRLTVL.

V and J are TRBV27 and TRBJ2-7; the match to TRBD2 covers 9 bases. The germline V gene has CDR1 MNHEY and CDR2 SMNVEV (reference sequence). After removal of 3 bases from V and 4 bases from J, the junction contained 1 base not matched to a gene. This CDR3 is 13 amino acids long. As DNA, the CDR3 is TGTGCCAGCAGTTTTAGCGGGAGTTACGAGCAGTACTTC. This codes for CASSFSGSYEQYF.

The chain joins TRBV6-5 to TRBJ2-2; D possibly corresponds to TRBD1 (6 bases). V gave up 2 bases and J gave up 4 bases, with 14 bases separating them. The germline gives CDR1 MNHEY, CDR2 SVGAGI. This CDR3 has 16 amino acids. The CDR3 spells CASSYAISGATGELFF. The CDR3 DNA reads TGTGCCAGCAGTTACGCCATTTCAGGGGCCACCGGGGAGCTGTTTTTT.

V is TRBV7-2 and J is TRBJ2-5, with 8 nucleotides matching TRBD2. After removal of 5 bases from V and 0 bases from J, the junction contained 5 bases not matched to a gene. The CDR3 has 15 amino acids. Germline V gene data show CDR1 as SGHTA and CDR2 as FQGNSA. The DNA of the CDR3 is TGTGCCAGCAGCAGTGGACTAGCCTACCAAGAGACCCAGTACTTC. Translated: CASSSGLAYQETQYF.

This chain connects TRBV6-6 to TRBJ1-6; tentative D call: TRBD1 (6 bases). This CDR3 spans 15 amino acids. Trimming took 4 bases from V and 7 from J, leaving 14 bases between them. Germline-derived CDR1 and CDR2 are MNHNY and SVGAGI (reference sequence). The CDR3 DNA reads TGTGCCAGCAGTTGGATACAGGGTTGGAATTCACCCCTCCACTTT. Encoded protein: CASSWIQGWNSPLHF.

The chain has TRBV7-9 and TRBJ1-4; TRBD1 might be the D (6 bases). Trimming left V 5 bases short and J 6 bases short, with 13 bases between. Germline lookup yields CDR1 SEHNR and CDR2 FQNEAQ (reference sequence). CDR3 length: 14 residues. The CDR3 region has the DNA TGTGCCAGCAGCCAAGGGGGAGTCTATGAAAAACTGTTTTTT. Translating it yields CASSQGGVYEKLFF.

This rearrangement joins TRBV7-2 to TRBJ1-2, with 8 positions matching TRBD1. V lost 5 bases and J lost 4; bases outside the gene matches: 12. The CDR3 loop spans 16 amino acids. Germline assignment: CDR1 SGHTA and CDR2 FQGNSA. The CDR3 nucleotides are TGTGCCAGCAGCGGAGACTTGACAGGGGCGGGCTATGGCTACACCTTC. It encodes CASSGDLTGAGYGYTF.

This chain uses TRBV7-2 with TRBJ2-5; 7 nucleotides agree with TRBD2. Germline loops: CDR1 SGHTA, CDR2 FQGNSA. Trimming cost V 4 bases and J 5 bases; bases outside gene matches: 7. The CDR3 has 14 amino acids. CDR3 sequence reads: CASSSLGLEETQYF. In DNA form, the CDR3 reads TGTGCCAGCAGCTCACTCGGACTAGAGGAGACCCAGTACTTC.

This chain connects TRBV29-1 to TRBJ2-7, with D maybe TRBD1 (6 bases). Trimming cost V 5 bases and J 3 bases, with 14 bases left between them. The CDR3 spans 13 residues. Germline-derived CDR1 and CDR2 are SQVTM and ANQGSEA. CDR3 DNA sequence: TGCAGCGTTATGGGCGGACAGAGCTACGAGCAGTACTTC. Protein product: CSVMGGQSYEQYF.

In this sample, this clone turned up a few times. The V gene is TRBV4-1, the J gene TRBJ2-5, with D possibly matching TRBD1 (5 bases). CDR3 length equals 14 residues. The V end was cut by 4 bases, the J end by 4 bases, with 13 bases between. Germline V CDR1 and CDR2: MGHRA, YSYEKL. CDR3 in amino acids: CASSPPAGPETQYF. CDR3 DNA: TGCGCCAGCAGCCCCCCGGCAGGGCCAGAGACCCAGTACTTC.

The V call is TRBV19, the J call TRBJ2-1; 7 bases map to TRBD2. Per the germline V gene, CDR1 is LNHDA and CDR2 is SQIVND (reference sequence). CDR3 length: 16 amino acids. V dropped 8 bases and J dropped 3; count of bases not matched to a gene: 13. DNA for the CDR3: TGTGCCAGTGGTCCAACCGGGACTATCAACTACAATGAGCAGTTCTTC. Its translation is CASGPTGTINYNEQFF. Using reference TRBV19 and TRBJ2-1 for the parts outside the CDR3, the full variable domain is DGGITQSPKYLFRKEGQNVTLSCEQNLNHDAMYWYRQDPGQGLRLIYYSQIVNDFQKGDIAEGYSVSREKKESFPLTVTSAQKNPTAFYLCASGPTGTINYNEQFFGPGTRLTVL.

The chain uses TRBV7-2 and TRBJ2-5; 8 positions match TRBD2. After removal of 3 bases from V and 0 bases from J, the junction contained 3 bases not matched to a gene. Germline loops: CDR1 SGHTA, CDR2 FQGNSA. The CDR3 loop spans 15 amino acids. The CDR3 is CASSFQRGHQETQYF. DNA for the CDR3: TGTGCCAGCAGCTTTCAGCGGGGGCACCAAGAGACCCAGTACTTC.

The chain has TRBV27 and TRBJ2-1; possibly TRBD1 for D (7 bases). The germline V gene has CDR1 MNHEY and CDR2 SMNVEV (reference sequence). V was shortened by 5 bases and J by 2 bases, with 25 bases between the two germline ends. CDR3 length equals 19 residues. CDR3 sequence (DNA): TGTGCCAGCAGTCCCAACAGGGGTCTAGCGCAGTACACCTACAATGAGCAGTTCTTC. Translating it yields CASSPNRGLAQYTYNEQFF.

The genes are TRBV19 and TRBJ2-3, with a weak D call TRBD1 (5 bases). Germline CDR1 is LNHDA and CDR2 is SQIVND (reference sequence). The CDR3 has 13 residues. V lost 8 bases, J lost 1 base, and 10 bases lay in between. CDR3 sequence: CASGPQGTDTQYF. The CDR3 DNA sequence: TGTGCCAGTGGGCCACAGGGCACAGATACGCAGTATTTT.

V is TRBV7-6 and J is TRBJ2-7, with D uncertain. The V gene lost 5 bases and the J gene lost 0 bases, with 11 bases spanning the gap. Looked up from germline, CDR1 is SGHVS and CDR2 is FNYEAQ. The CDR3 is 14 amino acids. The CDR3 DNA reads as TGTGCCAGCAGCAGCACTTTCCTCTCCTACGAGCAGTACTTC. Translation gives CASSSTFLSYEQYF.

The CDR3 is CASSLSKGGNEQFF. CDR3 sequence (DNA): TGTGCCAGCAGTTTATCGAAGGGTGGCAATGAGCAGTTCTTC. This rearrangement joins TRBV27 to TRBJ2-1; no firm D call. V lost 0 bases and J 6 bases, leaving 9 bases between the germline ends. Germline V lookup: CDR1 MNHEY, CDR2 SMNVEV (reference sequence). The CDR3 is made up of 14 amino acids.

A single count supports this clone. The chain is built from TRBV7-8 and TRBJ1-6, with D unresolved. This CDR3 region has 14 residues. The germline gives CDR1 SGHVS, CDR2 FQNEAQ. V shed 2 bases and J shed 4 bases, with 6 bases lying between them. DNA for the CDR3: TGTGCCAGCAGCTTAACAGCTTATAATTCACCCCTCCACTTT. It codes for CASSLTAYNSPLHF.

The chain joins TRBV6-1 to TRBJ2-3; 8 nucleotides agree with TRBD2. The germline gives CDR1 MNHNS, CDR2 SASEGT. This CDR3 is built from 13 residues. J lost 6 bases, V lost 4 bases, and 3 bases had no gene match. DNA of the CDR3: TGTGCCAGCAGTGGCCGGGGGGGGGATACGCAGTATTTT. Translated: CASSGRGGDTQYF.

This clone has only one observation. The V gene is TRBV2, the J gene TRBJ1-5; D is unresolved. CDR1 is SNHLY, CDR2 FYNNEI, per germline. The CDR3 loop spans 14 amino acids. Trimming removed 8 bases from V and 0 bases from J, with 11 bases in between. CDR3 in DNA: TGTGCCAGCTTCGACCCGTATAGCAATCAGCCCCAGCATTTT. As protein: CASFDPYSNQPQHF.